This TCR beta chain was captured by sequencing in a study of T cell responses to AZD1222 COVID-19 vaccine (dated by TCRdb to about 2021). Regarding the study in general: AZD1222 recipients whose second dose came at about 4 weeks and those whose second dose came at about 12 weeks were combined into one group, since spike-specific TCR depth and breadth did not differ between the two schedules. A total of approximately 230 trial participants underwent TCR sequencing, of whom 200 to 220 received two doses of AZD1222 and around 25 received two doses of the MenACWY control vaccine. Trial participants were enrolled by age into 18-55, 56-69 and 70-plus year subgroups, with roughly 150, 30 and 60 TCR-sequenced participants respectively. The paper's findings and limits, for the study overall: Conclusions about previously exposed vaccinees were limited because only six AZD1222 recipients were SARS-CoV-2 seropositive at baseline. CD4 TCRs associated with the vaccine covered the entire spike protein, and the dominant responses were in regions 160-218 and 743-854. A significant rise in spike-specific TCR breadth and depth was observed after two AZD1222 doses relative to day 0 and relative to MenACWY recipients. The 56-69-year group was small, and its depth increase did not reach significance, likely because of low power. Epitopes outside the regions mutated in the B.1.351 and B.1.1.7 variants were reportedly recognized by nearly half of the unique spike-specific TCRs. Because no day 14 peak-response samples were available, the repertoires could be characterized only after the peak T cell response. Participants were mostly white British, with more females than males. The authors suggested clonal diversity may have been underestimated.

There are 12 amino acids in the CDR3, from cysteine to phenylalanine inclusive. Only the CDR3 portion is preserved as DNA: 36 bases, with reading frame beginning at the first base. V is pared back by 6 bases and J by 4 bases, with 9 bases lying between the germline termini. The germline V gene encodes CDR1 MNHEY and CDR2 SVGAGI. The CDR3 regions of human TCRbeta chains were analyzed by immunosequencing. The original pipeline was this. Repertoire TCRs were checked for matches against a reference library of SARS-CoV-2-specific TCRs that had been generated using the MIRA antigen-specificity platform. Breadth meant the fraction of unique TCRs that were SARS-CoV-2-associated, whereas depth meant the fraction of total T cells that were SARS-CoV-2-associated. Using the MIRA data, every spike-specific TCR was mapped to the spike region that the TCR reacted to and assigned to either a CD4 or a CD8 class. Log10-transformed breadth and depth values were compared by one-way ANOVA with Sidak's multiple comparisons tests. Here the immuneACCESS table is served through TCRdb, limited to in-frame sequences with V and J called. Missing clones are a known gap in these copies; in checked studies unresolved V genes cover under half, and the rest lacks a known reason. V and J calls and clone size come straight from that table; D and trimming were deduced from the DNA. In this sample the table shows some 150,000 clones, about 90% of which occur a single time. The ten largest clones capture less than 4.5% of the sample.

On this clone: Its antigen target is currently unknown. No base quality information exists; no much larger clone differs at one position.

This specimen's time point label, interpreted: baseline before first vaccination. Vaccinee samples came from UK trials COV001 and COV002, including a single-blind randomized controlled phase 2/3 trial of AZD1222 (ChAdOx1 nCoV-19) in healthy adults. For TCRbeta chain sequencing, PBMC samples were collected from trial participants at day 0 and at day 28 after the second dose. The receptor chain draws on TRBV6-5 and TRBJ1-2; 6 matching bases give a weak D call of TRBD1. The source of this sequence is an adult in good health. Sample: peripheral blood, taken on day 0 of AZD1222 vaccination. The base sequence is TGTGCCAGCAGCCGAGGGGGCTATGGCTACACCTTC. The resulting protein is CASSRGGYGYTF.